These 19 T cell receptor beta chains were sequenced from one sample in a study of vaccination and CD4 T cells after COVID-19. These receptors' targets are unknown. Sample treatment: 10-day PBMC culture with coronavirus spike peptide pools or control peptides (ViraFEST assay). CD4+ T cells that had been cultured provided DNA sequenced with the Oncomine TCR Beta short-read assay. TCRdb redid the calling of the PCR reads with MiXCR, one entry per CDR3 protein. The table records roughly 22,000 distinct CDR3 sequences, about 33% of them present only once. Sequencing used cultured CD4+ T cells from blood. These receptors all stem from a human donor with COVID-19.

This clonotype was recorded a few times. The chain carries TRBV7-2 and TRBJ2-4; D possibly matches TRBD1 or TRBD2 (5 bases each). Trimming cost V 5 bases and J 5 bases, with 19 bases left between them. The CDR3 is made up of 16 amino acids. CDR1 and CDR2 from the germline V gene are SGHTA and FQGNSA. CDR3 nucleotide sequence: TGTGCCAGCAGCCCCCAGGGATCTCGCGGGCAAAACATTCAGTACTTC. It specifies CASSPQGSRGQNIQYF.

V usage is TRBV25-1 and J usage is TRBJ2-4, with D possibly matching TRBD1 (6 bases). CDR3 length equals 17 residues. Per the germline V gene, CDR1 is MGHDK and CDR2 is SYGVNS. The germline V and J ends were trimmed by 1 base and 2 bases, with 15 bases remaining between them. The CDR3 protein is CASSESRQGFSKNIQYF. The DNA of the CDR3 is TGTGCCAGCAGTGAATCGCGGCAGGGGTTTTCCAAAAACATTCAGTACTTC.

This chain connects TRBV5-4 to TRBJ1-2; the match to TRBD1 covers 11 bases. The germline V gene has CDR1 SGHNT and CDR2 YYREEE (reference sequence). V lost 4 bases to trimming and J lost 6 bases; unmatched junction nucleotides: 8. CDR3 length: 15 residues. CDR3 sequence (DNA): TGTGCCAGCAGCGGGGGACAGGGGGTATTTAATGGCTACACCTTC. Translating gives CASSGGQGVFNGYTF.

This clonotype was observed a handful of times. CDR3 sequence: CASSSYRSGGIYEQYF. The CDR3 coding sequence is TGTGCCAGCAGCTCATATCGGTCAGGGGGCATATACGAGCAGTACTTC. V and J are TRBV6-1 and TRBJ2-7; 8 bases align to TRBD1. Germline V gene data show CDR1 as MNHNS and CDR2 as SASEGT. The V segment lost 6 bases and the J segment 4 bases; nucleotides outside the gene matches: 14. The CDR3 has 16 residues.

J is TRBJ1-3 and V is TRBV27; maybe TRBD1 (6 bases). Germline CDR1 MNHEY, CDR2 SMNVEV (reference sequence). The CDR3 totals 16 residues. The V end was cut by 0 bases, the J end by 4 bases, with 13 bases between. CDR3 sequence (DNA): TGTGCCAGCAGTTTATCAAGTGGGGGGCCAGGAAACACCATATATTTT. Translation: CASSLSSGGPGNTIYF.

This clonotype has more than one count but fewer than ten. Here the CDR3 reads CASSYSSGWDRTFSYNSPLHF. The CDR3 nucleotides are TGTGCCAGCAGTTACTCGAGCGGCTGGGACAGGACCTTCTCCTATAATTCACCCCTCCACTTT. The V gene is TRBV6-2 or TRBV6-3, the J gene TRBJ1-6; 8 bases map to TRBD1. The CDR3 runs 21 residues. The junction had 13 bases not matched to a gene; V was cut back by 0 bases and J by 0 bases. Germline-derived CDR1 and CDR2 are MNHEY and SVGEGT.

This clonotype was seen a few times. The V call is TRBV2, the J call TRBJ1-4, with TRBD1 as a possible D gene (5 bases). Germline assignment: CDR1 SNHLY and CDR2 FYNNEI. V was shortened by 8 bases and J by 0 bases, with 10 bases between the two germline ends. The CDR3 covers 14 residues. CDR3 residues: CASADSSTNEKLFF. DNA for the CDR3: TGTGCCAGCGCAGACAGCTCAACTAATGAAAAACTGTTTTTT. The variable domain in full, completed from reference TRBV2 and TRBJ1-4, reads EPEVTQTPSHQVTQMGQEVILRCVPISNHLYFYWYRQILGQKVEFLVSFYNNEISEKSEIFDDQFSVERPDGSNFTLKIRSTKLEDSAMYFCASADSSTNEKLFFGSGTQLSVL.

The chain carries TRBV30 and TRBJ2-3; tentative D call: TRBD2 (5 bases). This CDR3 region has 11 residues. Per germline, CDR1 GTSNPN and CDR2 SVGIG (reference sequence). V lost 4 bases and J 9 bases, leaving 11 bases between the germline ends. CDR3 nucleotides: TGTGCCTGGAAATCGGAGGCCACGCAGTATTTT. Amino acid sequence: CAWKSEATQYF.

The rearrangement uses TRBV20-1 and TRBJ1-4; perhaps TRBD1 as D (5 bases). Germline CDR1 is DFQATT and CDR2 is SNEGSKA (reference sequence). The CDR3 extends over 13 amino acids. The CDR3 here is CSEKRGEDEKLFF. CDR3 nucleotides: TGCAGCGAGAAGAGGGGAGAGGATGAAAAACTGTTTTTT.

V is TRBV28 and J is TRBJ2-2; 13 nucleotides agree with TRBD2. Unmatched junction bases numbered 8, after V lost 5 bases and J lost 8 bases. The CDR3 length is 16 residues. In germline, CDR1 is MDHEN, CDR2 SYDVKM. The chain's CDR3 is CASSLPGTSGAGELFF. CDR3 coding DNA: TGTGCCAGCAGTCTCCCCGGGACTAGCGGGGCAGGGGAGCTGTTTTTT. The entire variable domain, with the rest obtained from reference TRBV28 and TRBJ2-2, is as follows: DVKVTQSSRYLVKRTGEKVFLECVQDMDHENMFWYRQDPGLGLRLIYFSYDVKMKEKGDIPEGYSVSREKKERFSLILESASTNQTSMYLCASSLPGTSGAGELFFGEGSRLTVL.

The chain is built from TRBV11-2 and TRBJ1-2, with D possibly being TRBD1 (5 bases). From germline, CDR1 is SGHAT and CDR2 FQNNGV. CDR3 size: 15 residues. V lost 5 bases and J 0 bases, leaving 13 bases between the germline ends. The CDR3 here is CASSRGMGANYGYTF. The DNA of the CDR3 is TGTGCCAGCAGCCGTGGTATGGGGGCTAACTATGGCTACACCTTC. The full variable domain, its missing parts supplied by reference TRBV11-2 and TRBJ1-2, is EAGVAQSPRYKIIEKRQSVAFWCNPISGHATLYWYQQILGQGPKLLIQFQNNGVVDDSQLPKDRFSAERLKGVDSTLKIQPAKLEDSAVYLCASSRGMGANYGYTFGSGTRLTVV.

The rearrangement links TRBV6-2 or TRBV6-3 to TRBJ2-5; 11 positions match TRBD2. The CDR3 contains 16 residues. Germline V gives CDR1 MNHEY, CDR2 SVGEGT. Unmatched junction bases numbered 3, after V lost 0 bases and J lost 3 bases. The CDR3 DNA sequence: TGTGCCAGCAGTTACTCTCAGGGACTAGCGGAAGAGACCCAGTACTTC. Protein: CASSYSQGLAEETQYF.

The chain uses TRBV12-3 or TRBV12-4 and TRBJ1-2; D uncertain. V lost 3 bases and J lost 4, with 12 bases in between. This CDR3 contains 14 residues. The chain's CDR3 is CASSFQEGLYGYTF. The CDR3 DNA sequence: TGTGCCAGCAGTTTCCAAGAGGGCCTCTATGGCTACACCTTC.

The rearrangement links TRBV12-3 or TRBV12-4 to TRBJ1-6; 7 nucleotides line up with TRBD1. The CDR3 extends over 13 amino acids. V lost 6 bases and J lost 8; bases outside the gene matches: 4. The CDR3 region has the DNA TGTGCCAGCAGGGGGACAGAGTATTCACCCCTCCACTTT. Translation gives CASRGTEYSPLHF.

The chain has TRBV29-1 and TRBJ1-5, with unresolved D. The CDR3 covers 13 residues. V gave up 7 bases and J gave up 7 bases, with 17 bases separating them. Germline loops: CDR1 SQVTM, CDR2 ANQGSEA. For the CDR3, the DNA is TGCAGCGCCCGGGGAGCCACCGGGCAGCCCCAGCATTTT. It codes for CSARGATGQPQHF.

V gene TRBV15 combines with J gene TRBJ2-4; D ambiguous. The germline V gene encodes CDR1 LNHNV and CDR2 YYDKDF (reference sequence). The CDR3 runs to 14 residues. Trimming took 2 bases from V and 5 from J, leaving 10 bases between them. The CDR3 is CATSRSLAQNIQYF. CDR3 nucleotide sequence: TGTGCCACCAGCAGAAGTCTCGCACAAAACATTCAGTACTTC. The full variable domain, completed using reference TRBV15 and TRBJ2-4, is DAMVIQNPRYQVTQFGKPVTLSCSQTLNHNVMYWYQQKSSQAPKLLFHYYDKDFNNEADTPDNFQSRRPNTSFCFLDIRSPGLGDTAMYLCATSRSLAQNIQYFGAGTRLSVL.

The rearrangement links TRBV7-8 to TRBJ2-5, with TRBD1 matching over 10 bases. V shed 8 bases and J 5 bases; nucleotides not matched to a gene: 11. This CDR3 region has 15 residues. CDR1 and CDR2 from the germline V gene are SGHVS and FQNEAQ. The CDR3 bases are TGTGCCAGCGGGCAGGACAGGGGGGGATTGGAGACCCAGTACTTC. Amino acid sequence: CASGQDRGGLETQYF.

V gene TRBV15 combines with J gene TRBJ1-4; D uncertain. V was trimmed by 1 base and J by 0 bases, leaving 6 bases between them. Germline assignment: CDR1 LNHNV and CDR2 YYDKDF (reference sequence). The CDR3 has 15 amino acids. DNA for the CDR3: TGTGCCACCAGCAGAGCGAGAACAACTAATGAAAAACTGTTTTTT. Its protein is CATSRARTTNEKLFF.

This chain links TRBV5-4 with TRBJ2-7; 7 positions match TRBD1. V shed 3 bases, J shed 5 bases, and the junction held 17 bases outside the gene matches. CDR1 SGHNT and CDR2 YYREEE come from the germline V gene (reference sequence). The CDR3 sequence is 17 residues long. The CDR3 nucleotides are TGTGCCAGCAGCTCGTTAGCCCCTCGGACAGGTTCCCACGAGCAGTACTTC. This encodes CASSSLAPRTGSHEQYF.